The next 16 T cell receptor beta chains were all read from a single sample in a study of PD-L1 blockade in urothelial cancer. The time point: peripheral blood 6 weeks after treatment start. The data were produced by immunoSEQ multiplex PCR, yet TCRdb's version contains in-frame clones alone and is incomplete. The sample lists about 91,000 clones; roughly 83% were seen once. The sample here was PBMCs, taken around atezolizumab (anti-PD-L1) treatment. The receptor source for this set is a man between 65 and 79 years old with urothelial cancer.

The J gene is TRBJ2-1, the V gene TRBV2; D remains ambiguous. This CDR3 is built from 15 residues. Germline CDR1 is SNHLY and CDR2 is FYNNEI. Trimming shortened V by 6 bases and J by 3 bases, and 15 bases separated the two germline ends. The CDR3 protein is CASRGLIAIYNEQFF. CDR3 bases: TGTGCCAGCAGGGGCCTTATTGCTATCTACAATGAGCAGTTCTTC.

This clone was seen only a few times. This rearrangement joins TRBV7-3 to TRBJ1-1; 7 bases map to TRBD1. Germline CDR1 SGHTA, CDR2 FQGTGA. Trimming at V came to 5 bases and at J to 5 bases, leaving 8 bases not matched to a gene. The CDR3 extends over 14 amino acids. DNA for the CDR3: TGTGCCAGCAGCCAAGGGCCAGGGGGAACTGAAGCTTTCTTT. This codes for CASSQGPGGTEAFF. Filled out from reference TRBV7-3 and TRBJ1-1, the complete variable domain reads GAGVSQTPSNKVTEKGKYVELRCDPISGHTALYWYRQSLGQGPEFLIYFQGTGAADDSGLPNDRFFAVRPEGSVSTLKIQRTERGDSAVYLCASSQGPGGTEAFFGQGTRLTVV.

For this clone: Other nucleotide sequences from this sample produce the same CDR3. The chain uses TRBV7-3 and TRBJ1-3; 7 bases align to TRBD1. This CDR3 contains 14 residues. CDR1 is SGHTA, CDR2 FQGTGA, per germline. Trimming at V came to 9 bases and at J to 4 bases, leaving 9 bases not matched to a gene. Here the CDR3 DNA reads TGTGCCAGTAGCCCTGGGGGACAGGGAAACACCATATATTTT. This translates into CASSPGGQGNTIYF.

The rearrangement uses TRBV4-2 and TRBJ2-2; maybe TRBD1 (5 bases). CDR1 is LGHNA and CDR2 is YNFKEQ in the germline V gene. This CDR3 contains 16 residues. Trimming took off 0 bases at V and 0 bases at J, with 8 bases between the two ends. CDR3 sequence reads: CASSQDQGSNTGELFF. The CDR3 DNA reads TGTGCCAGCAGCCAAGATCAGGGCTCGAACACCGGGGAGCTGTTTTTT.

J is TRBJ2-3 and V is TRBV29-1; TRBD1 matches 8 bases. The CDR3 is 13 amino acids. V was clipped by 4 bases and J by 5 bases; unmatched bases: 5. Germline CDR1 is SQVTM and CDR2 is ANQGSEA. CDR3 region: CSVGYRGRDTQYF. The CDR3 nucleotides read TGCAGCGTTGGATACAGGGGGAGAGATACGCAGTATTTT.

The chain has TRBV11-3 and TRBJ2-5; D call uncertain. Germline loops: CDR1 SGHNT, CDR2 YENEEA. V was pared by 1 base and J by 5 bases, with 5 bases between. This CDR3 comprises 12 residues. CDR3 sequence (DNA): TGTGCCAGCAGCTTAGGCAGGGAGACCCAGTACTTC. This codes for CASSLGRETQYF.

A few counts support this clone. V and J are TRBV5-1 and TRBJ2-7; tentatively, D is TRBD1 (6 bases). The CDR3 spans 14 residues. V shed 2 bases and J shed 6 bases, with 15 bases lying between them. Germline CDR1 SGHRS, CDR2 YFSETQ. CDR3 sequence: CASSLGGPTGEQYF. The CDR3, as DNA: TGCGCCAGCAGCTTAGGGGGTCCGACGGGCGAGCAGTACTTC.

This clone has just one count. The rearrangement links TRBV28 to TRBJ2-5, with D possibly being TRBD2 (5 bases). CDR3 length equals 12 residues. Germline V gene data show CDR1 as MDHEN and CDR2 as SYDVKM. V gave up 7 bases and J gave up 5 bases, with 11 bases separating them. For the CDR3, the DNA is TGTGCCAGCACCCCGGGATGGGAGACCCAGTACTTC. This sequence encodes CASTPGWETQYF.

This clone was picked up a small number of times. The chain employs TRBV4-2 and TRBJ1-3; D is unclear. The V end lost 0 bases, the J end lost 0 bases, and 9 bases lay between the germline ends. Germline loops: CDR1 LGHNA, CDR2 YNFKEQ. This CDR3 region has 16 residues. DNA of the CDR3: TGTGCCAGCAGCCAAGAATCAGTGAACTCTGGAAACACCATATATTTT. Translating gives CASSQESVNSGNTIYF.

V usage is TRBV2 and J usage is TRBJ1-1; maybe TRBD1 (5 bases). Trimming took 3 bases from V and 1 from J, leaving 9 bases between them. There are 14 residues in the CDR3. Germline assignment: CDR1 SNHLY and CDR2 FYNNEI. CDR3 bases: TGTGCCAGCAGTGATTCCCAGGGGAACACTGAAGCTTTCTTT. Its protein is CASSDSQGNTEAFF.

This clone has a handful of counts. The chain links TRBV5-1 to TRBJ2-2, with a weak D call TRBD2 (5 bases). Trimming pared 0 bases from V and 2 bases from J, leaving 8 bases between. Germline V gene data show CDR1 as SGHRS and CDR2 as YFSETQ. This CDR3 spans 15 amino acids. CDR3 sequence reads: CASSLGTFNTGELFF. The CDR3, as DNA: TGCGCCAGCAGCTTGGGGACTTTCAACACCGGGGAGCTGTTTTTT.

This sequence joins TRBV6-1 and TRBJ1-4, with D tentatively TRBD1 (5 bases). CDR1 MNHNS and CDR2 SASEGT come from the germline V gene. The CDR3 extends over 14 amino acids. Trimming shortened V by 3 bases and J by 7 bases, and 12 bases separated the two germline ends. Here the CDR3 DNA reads TGTGCCAGCAGTGACCGGGACTGGGGTGAAAAACTGTTTTTT. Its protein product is CASSDRDWGEKLFF.

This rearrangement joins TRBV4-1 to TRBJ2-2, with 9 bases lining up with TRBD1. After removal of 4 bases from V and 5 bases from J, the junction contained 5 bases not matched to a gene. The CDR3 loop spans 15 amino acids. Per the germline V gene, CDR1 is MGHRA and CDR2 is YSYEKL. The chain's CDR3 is CASSRQGGLTGELFF. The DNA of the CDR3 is TGCGCCAGCAGCCGACAGGGGGGACTAACCGGGGAGCTGTTTTTT.

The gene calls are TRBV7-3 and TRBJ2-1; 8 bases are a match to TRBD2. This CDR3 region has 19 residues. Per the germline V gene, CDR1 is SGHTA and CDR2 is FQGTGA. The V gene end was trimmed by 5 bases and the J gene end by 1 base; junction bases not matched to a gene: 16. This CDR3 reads CASSLKGTRQLSSYNEQFF. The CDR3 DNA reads TGTGCCAGCAGCCTAAAAGGGACTAGACAACTATCTTCCTACAATGAGCAGTTCTTC. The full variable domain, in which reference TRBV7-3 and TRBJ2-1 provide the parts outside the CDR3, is GAGVSQTPSNKVTEKGKYVELRCDPISGHTALYWYRQSLGQGPEFLIYFQGTGAADDSGLPNDRFFAVRPEGSVSTLKIQRTERGDSAVYLCASSLKGTRQLSSYNEQFFGPGTRLTVL.

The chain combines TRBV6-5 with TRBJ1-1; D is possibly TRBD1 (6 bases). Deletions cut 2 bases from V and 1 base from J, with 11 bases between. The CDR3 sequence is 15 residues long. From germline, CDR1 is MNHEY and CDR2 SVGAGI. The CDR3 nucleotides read TGTGCCAGCAGTTACGACCGGACAGCGAACACTGAAGCTTTCTTT. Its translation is CASSYDRTANTEAFF.

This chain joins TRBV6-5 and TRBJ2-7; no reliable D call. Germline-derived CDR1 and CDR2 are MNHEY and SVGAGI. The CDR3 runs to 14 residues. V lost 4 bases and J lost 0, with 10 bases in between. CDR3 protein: CASSFSSSSYEQYF. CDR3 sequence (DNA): TGTGCCAGCAGTTTTTCTTCTAGCTCCTACGAGCAGTACTTC.